The 23 T cell receptor beta chains below were found in one sample sequenced in a study of post-analysis software for immune sequencing data. Study conclusions and caveats: Patients carried a handful of TRBV segments more frequently than controls did, and TRBV5-6, TRBV5-1 and TRBV20-1 were among them.

No antigens are known for them. Built from TCR beta cDNA, the libraries had unique molecular identifiers in them. TCRdb independently ran MiXCR on the PCR reads; one entry per CDR3 protein. The table lists fewer than 850,000 distinct CDR3 sequences, approximately 30% of them singletons. The source material was blood. The receptors here all came from a girl aged 5-17 years with multiple sclerosis.

This clonotype was seen a handful of times. The chain has TRBV6-2 or TRBV6-3 and TRBJ2-1, with 10 bases fitting TRBD2. The junction had 16 bases not matched to a gene; V was cut back by 5 bases and J by 9 bases. CDR3 size: 17 residues. Germline V CDR1 and CDR2: MNHEY, SVGEGT. CDR3 amino acids: CASSQTSSGRPRFEQFF. Written as DNA, the CDR3 is TGTGCCAGCAGTCAGACATCTAGCGGGAGACCCCGGTTTGAGCAGTTCTTC.

The chain combines TRBV4-3 with TRBJ2-7; the D is unclear. The V gene lost 0 bases and the J gene lost 1 base, with 7 bases spanning the gap. This CDR3 is built from 14 residues. Germline values: CDR1 LGHNA, CDR2 YSLEER. The DNA for the CDR3 is TGCGCCAGCAGCCAAGAAGCGAATTCCTACGAGCAGTACTTC. Translation gives CASSQEANSYEQYF.

This chain uses TRBV6-1 with TRBJ2-3; 11 positions match TRBD2. The CDR3 has 18 residues. CDR1 and CDR2 (germline): MNHNS, SASEGT. V shed 8 bases, J shed 4 bases, and the junction held 17 bases outside the gene matches. The CDR3 protein is CASRTSGSPPGGADTQYF. The DNA for the CDR3 is TGTGCCAGCCGCACTAGCGGGAGCCCCCCTGGGGGAGCAGATACGCAGTATTTT.

The chain couples TRBV12-5 to TRBJ1-2; no clear D gene. The CDR3 consists of 13 residues. The V end lost 7 bases, the J end lost 4 bases, and 13 bases lay between the germline ends. The V gene's germline CDR1 is LGHNT and CDR2 FRNRAP. Here the CDR3 reads CASARVAAYGYTF. CDR3 nucleotides: TGTGCTAGTGCCCGGGTGGCCGCCTATGGCTACACCTTC.

This clonotype was counted between two and nine times. The chain combines TRBV12-3 or TRBV12-4 with TRBJ1-1, with TRBD1 as a possible D gene (5 bases). The CDR3 consists of 13 residues. The V gene lost 3 bases and the J gene lost 8 bases, with 13 bases spanning the gap. CDR3 DNA sequence: TGTGCCAGCAGTTTTCGGTGGCAGGGCGAAGCTTTCTTT. Translated: CASSFRWQGEAFF.

This clonotype was seen a few times. J is TRBJ2-3 and V is TRBV11-2; D remains unclear. CDR3 length: 13 amino acids. CDR1 is SGHAT and CDR2 is FQNNGV in the germline V gene. Trimming took 8 bases from V and 3 from J, leaving 12 bases between them. The CDR3 loop reads CASWESKTDTQYF. CDR3 DNA: TGTGCCAGCTGGGAAAGCAAAACAGATACGCAGTATTTT. The variable domain in full, with the rest retrieved from reference TRBV11-2 and TRBJ2-3, is EAGVAQSPRYKIIEKRQSVAFWCNPISGHATLYWYQQILGQGPKLLIQFQNNGVVDDSQLPKDRFSAERLKGVDSTLKIQPAKLEDSAVYLCASWESKTDTQYFGPGTRLTVL.

The gene calls are TRBV16 and TRBJ1-2; D is uncertain. The length of the CDR3 is 14 residues. Trimming removed 4 bases at V and 0 bases at J, with 9 bases between. Germline values: CDR1 KGHSY, CDR2 FQNENV. CDR3 loop: CASSPSRTNYGYTF. As DNA, the CDR3 is TGTGCCAGCAGCCCTTCACGGACTAACTATGGCTACACCTTC.

The J gene is TRBJ1-5, the V gene TRBV12-3 or TRBV12-4; D is ambiguous. This CDR3 is 13 amino acids long. V was pared by 2 bases and J by 8 bases, with 10 bases between. CDR3 loop: CASSLWIREPQHF. The CDR3 region has the DNA TGTGCCAGCAGTTTATGGATAAGGGAGCCCCAGCATTTT.

This chain joins TRBV7-2 and TRBJ2-6; D is ambiguous. With 2 bases removed from V and 0 bases from J, the gap between germline ends came to 5 bases. The V gene's germline CDR1 is SGHTA and CDR2 FQGNSA. CDR3 length: 15 amino acids. DNA for the CDR3: TGTGCCAGCAGCTTATATGGCTCTGGGGCCAACGTCCTGACTTTC. Its translation is CASSLYGSGANVLTF.

V and J are TRBV5-6 and TRBJ2-1; tentative D call: TRBD1 (6 bases). The CDR3 sequence is 13 residues long. Between the trimmed V and J ends, which lost 3 bases and 5 bases, there was a span of 9 bases. The V gene's germline CDR1 is SGHDT and CDR2 YYEEEE. Written as DNA, the CDR3 is TGTGCCAGCAGCTGGTACAGGGACAATGAGCAGTTCTTC. This gives the protein CASSWYRDNEQFF.

This clonotype was observed a few times. The chain links TRBV7-2 to TRBJ1-5, with 9 bases fitting TRBD1. The CDR3 is 15 residues long. Germline V CDR1 and CDR2: SGHTA, FQGNSA. With V trimmed by 6 bases and J by 5 bases, 8 bases remained unmatched. As DNA, the CDR3 is TGTGCCAGCAGTCTGGACAGGGGAAACTATCAGCCCCAGCATTTT. It codes for CASSLDRGNYQPQHF.

Notes on this clonotype: A much larger clone lies one base from this, so it may be a read error. The DNA of the CDR3 is TGTGCCAGCAAAAGCGGGGACCGCGCAGATACGCAGTATTTT. Its translation is CASKSGDRADTQYF. The chain employs TRBV6-2 or TRBV6-3 and TRBJ2-3; TRBD2 matches at 7 bases. CDR1 and CDR2 (germline): MNHEY, SVGEGT. V trimming: 7 bases; J trimming: 4 bases; junction bases outside the gene matches: 8. This CDR3 contains 14 residues.

The J gene is TRBJ2-1, the V gene TRBV7-6; 9 bases agree with TRBD2. V lost 5 bases and J lost 5; bases outside the gene matches: 10. The CDR3 has 16 residues. Germline CDR1 SGHVS, CDR2 FNYEAQ. CDR3 sequence: CASSNLAGSADNEQFF. As DNA, the CDR3 is TGTGCCAGCAGCAACCTAGCGGGATCAGCCGACAATGAGCAGTTCTTC.

The chain is built from TRBV12-5 and TRBJ1-1; D possibly corresponds to TRBD1 (5 bases). The CDR3 consists of 15 residues. Germline V gene lookup returns CDR1 LGHNT and CDR2 FRNRAP. Between the trimmed V and J ends, which lost 5 bases and 0 bases, there was a span of 13 bases. CDR3 protein: CASGQTDTLNTEAFF. Written as DNA, the CDR3 is TGTGCTAGTGGTCAGACGGACACCTTGAACACTGAAGCTTTCTTT.

In its sample, this clonotype was seen a few times. The chain's CDR3 is CASSYGTGGFYDKNIQYF. The CDR3 DNA follows: TGTGCCAGCAGCTACGGGACAGGGGGGTTTTATGACAAAAACATTCAGTACTTC. V usage is TRBV5-5 and J usage is TRBJ2-4, with 11 bases matching TRBD1. CDR1 SGHKS and CDR2 YYEKEE come from the germline V gene (reference sequence). The CDR3 loop spans 18 amino acids. Germline trimming cut 3 bases from V and 3 bases from J; bases unmatched to any gene: 11.

In its sample, this clonotype was seen a few times. This sequence joins TRBV6-5 and TRBJ2-5; D may be TRBD1 (6 bases). Looked up from germline, CDR1 is MNHEY and CDR2 is SVGAGI. V shed 4 bases and J shed 2 bases, with 17 bases lying between them. This CDR3 contains 16 residues. CDR3 DNA sequence: TGTGCCAGCAGTTCCTACAGGGAAGGGAGACAAGAGACCCAGTACTTC. Amino acids: CASSSYREGRQETQYF.

This clonotype showed up many times. The rearrangement joins TRBV6-5 to TRBJ2-5, with TRBD2 matching 9 bases. Germline V gene sequence: CDR1 MNHEY, CDR2 SVGAGI. The V and J ends lost 6 bases and 5 bases, in that order; junction bases with no gene match: 10. This CDR3 is built from 15 residues. CDR3 protein: CASRPSGNPRETQYF. CDR3 coding DNA: TGTGCCAGCAGACCTAGCGGGAACCCCCGGGAGACCCAGTACTTC.

The chain uses TRBV28 and TRBJ2-3; no reliable D call. V lost 7 bases and J 4 bases, leaving 21 bases between the germline ends. The CDR3 runs 16 residues. Germline-derived CDR1 and CDR2 are MDHEN and SYDVKM. The CDR3 DNA follows: TGTGCCAGCACTACTAACCTGCCCCTGTTAGCAGATACGCAGTATTTT. The encoded protein is CASTTNLPLLADTQYF.

In this sample, this clonotype turned up a few times. The chain carries TRBV28 and TRBJ2-7; TRBD2 is a possible D gene (7 bases). Germline V gene data show CDR1 as MDHEN and CDR2 as SYDVKM. V was shortened by 4 bases and J by 6 bases, with 16 bases between the two germline ends. The CDR3 length is 14 residues. The CDR3 reads CASSSPGRGTEQYF. CDR3 nucleotides: TGTGCCAGCAGTTCCCCGGGGAGGGGGACCGAGCAGTACTTC.

There are a few counts of this clonotype. V usage is TRBV7-2 and J usage is TRBJ1-4, with D possibly TRBD1 on 5 matching bases. This CDR3 comprises 15 residues. V lost 5 bases to trimming and J lost 0 bases, with 10 bases between them. Germline CDR1 is SGHTA and CDR2 is FQGNSA. For the CDR3, the DNA is TGTGCCAGCAGCCCAGACAGTGCAACTAATGAAAAACTGTTTTTT. It is translated as CASSPDSATNEKLFF.

This clonotype turned up a few times. This chain links TRBV4-1 with TRBJ2-1; D gene unclear. CDR1 is MGHRA and CDR2 is YSYEKL in the germline V gene. Trimming pared 0 bases from V and 9 bases from J, leaving 6 bases between. The CDR3 has 12 amino acids. In nucleotides, the CDR3 is TGCGCCAGCAGCCAAGAAATAGGTGAGCAGTTCTTC. Encoded protein: CASSQEIGEQFF.

There are a few counts of this clonotype. V is TRBV4-1 and J is TRBJ1-4; D not certain. Germline values: CDR1 MGHRA, CDR2 YSYEKL. The CDR3 consists of 16 residues. Trimming shortened V by 4 bases and J by 1 base, and 13 bases separated the two germline ends. In DNA form, the CDR3 reads TGCGCCAGCAGCCGCACTTGGGCCGGAACTAATGAAAAACTGTTTTTT. This gives the protein CASSRTWAGTNEKLFF.

This clonotype has ten or more counts. The chain recombines TRBV29-1 with TRBJ2-4; 10 bases agree with TRBD1. This CDR3 is built from 13 residues. The V gene's germline CDR1 is SQVTM and CDR2 ANQGSEA. The V segment lost 7 bases and the J segment 8 bases; nucleotides outside the gene matches: 8. Here the CDR3 DNA reads TGCAGCGCTACGACAGGGGGCGCGGACATTCAGTACTTC. Protein sequence: CSATTGGADIQYF.